This T cell receptor (beta chain) originates from a study of patients and donors after allogeneic stem cell transplantation. TCRdb reprocessed the RT-PCR reads with MiXCR, giving one entry per CDR3 protein. The table lists about a million distinct CDR3 sequences, approximately 19% of them singletons, with 5% to 6.5% in the top ten. This clonotype came up a few times. Germline V gives CDR1 MNHEY, CDR2 SVGEGT. The CDR3 spans 16 residues. The V gene end was trimmed by 5 bases and the J gene end by 9 bases; junction bases not matched to a gene: 11. The chain links TRBV6-2 or TRBV6-3 to TRBJ2-1; 12 bases agree with TRBD2. The receptor comes from a human donor who was either an allogeneic HSCT recipient or a stem cell or donor lymphocyte infusion donor (not recorded which). It is not recorded whose cells these are; they may come from a transplant donor. Sequenced sample: blood, either unsorted or a sorted T cell fraction (not recorded which). CDR3: CASSNPTTSGRIEQFF. In nucleotides, the CDR3 is TGTGCCAGCAGTAACCCCACTACTAGCGGGAGGATTGAGCAGTTCTTC.